The entry below gives a single TCR beta chain sequence along with its context. This clone appeared a few times. No cognate antigen has been identified for it. Per-base qualities were not stored, and no clone one base away is much larger. Library creation used the immunoSEQ multiplex PCR assay. The multiplex PCR relied on a mix of 60 forward primers for TCR Vbeta segments and 13 reverse primers for TCR Jbeta segments. The CDR3 region of rearranged TCR beta genes was amplified from genomic DNA with a multiplex PCR assay. Amplified TCR beta libraries were sequenced as 87-base-pair reads on the Illumina HiSeq System. The original pipeline was this. In a later analysis, roughly 80 million unique TCR beta chains were counted across the approximately 670 repertoires, and roughly 11 million of these chains were shared by at least two donors. Raw reads were error-corrected and collapsed into unique sequences by a nearest-neighbor algorithm in which closely related sequences were merged to remove PCR and sequencing errors. Alignment of CDR3 sequences to IMGT reference sequences was used to assign V, D and J gene segments. Each retained sequence needed at least a six-nucleotide match to both a V gene segment and a J gene segment. A rearrangement was called productive if the CDR3 had no stop codons and remained in frame with V and J, and every other rearrangement was called non-productive. CDR3 was defined according to IMGT convention as the region running from the second conserved V-encoded cysteine to the conserved J-encoded phenylalanine. In an earlier analysis of more than 550 of the donors, sequences lacking an unambiguous match to a single V gene segment were excluded. An earlier analysis of 500 to 700 of the donors classified V segments as functional when productive rearrangements were above 56.7% and as segregating when the standard deviation between donors was above 5%. A statistical classification framework was developed to diagnose cytomegalovirus status using the catalog of TCR beta chain sequences. In a later analysis, V and J genes were assigned by comparing TCR nucleotide sequences against IMGT/GENE-DB human TR gene sequences. The TCRdist pipeline was used in a later analysis to assign CDR3 sequences and most-parsimonious VDJ recombination scenarios. In a later analysis, every TCR beta chain was defined by the combination of its CDR3 amino acid sequence and its V-gene family, and reads without a unique V-gene family were dropped. A later analysis removed 592 highly shared, low-generation-probability nucleotide sequences to deal with suspected cross-contamination and a sequencing artifact. For each public chain, a later analysis derived a clonal expansion index from normalized ranks of inferred template counts within each repertoire. Generation probabilities in a later analysis came from a VDJ recombination model fitted to out-of-frame rearrangements, and those results were checked against IGoR. In a later analysis, hypergeometric tests were used to score TCR-TCR, TCR-HLA and TCR-CMV co-occurrence, with a repertoire-size bias correction applied to TCR pairs. False discovery rates were estimated in a later analysis by permuting HLA or CMV assignments 20 times. In a later analysis, co-occurring TCRs were grouped using DBSCAN, with TCRdist sequence similarity added in when clustering inside HLA-allele-positive subsets. Co-occurrence clustering excluded repertoires with fewer than 30,000 or more than 120,000 public chains, plus five with anomalous nucleotide sharing. The table was pulled from immuneACCESS by TCRdb, which kept in-frame rearrangements only. Such tables lose some clones; where checked, under half of the loss comes from unresolved V genes, and the rest has no known cause. V, J and clone size reflect that table, while D and trimming were determined from the DNA. Present in this sample are 130,000 or so clones, about 80% of which were seen just once. The ten largest clones add up to approximately 9.1% of the sample.

This entry is derived from a study of cytomegalovirus exposure and HLA in healthy donors (dated by TCRdb to 2016 to 2017). Background for the entire study: An earlier analysis of several hundred of the donors reported 276 Gb of sequence data and 117 million unique TCR beta sequences obtained from some 170 million T cells. An early release that covered some 640 HLA-typed donors contained approximately 320 gigabases of sequencing data and 70 million to 100 million unique TCR sequences. Of the roughly 400 genotyped donors, approximately 81% were placed in the genetic ancestry cluster associated with self-reported Caucasian donors. The study aimed to test whether cataloging public T cell receptors could reveal signatures of past pathogen exposure. Using immunosequencing, the study profiled T cell repertoires from fewer than 850 subjects and related those repertoires to cytomegalovirus serostatus. In addition to the first cohort of several hundred subjects, a separate validation cohort of around 110 different subjects was used. To predict cytomegalovirus infection status, the study combined high-throughput TCR immunosequencing, statistical association of individual TCRs with disease status, and machine learning. A later analysis re-examined previously published TCR beta repertoires from over 500 donors and added high-resolution HLA genotyping to investigate patterns of TCR occurrence. The later analysis used no new phenotypic data to find candidate immune exposures, relying instead on TCR beta sequences and their occurrence across donors. In an earlier analysis of 500 to 650 of the donors, high-throughput TCR beta sequencing was used to judge whether each TCR beta V gene segment behaved as functional or pseudogenic. Donor age, sex, ethnicity and CMV serostatus were collected together with the repertoire data. In a later genetic analysis, genome-wide SNP genotypes for about 65% of the roughly 670 donors were used, and that subset was treated as a discovery cohort. Every discovery cohort repertoire had been produced on one sequencing platform. HLA typing covered class I and class II loci at four-digit resolution. The number of donors typed differed by locus, with 629-630 for A, B, C, DRB1 and DQB1, 522 for DQA1, 600 to 610 for DPA1, and about 450 for DPB1. A few DR-DQ haplotypes were treated as single units for association and clustering because of strong linkage in the cohort. On average, roughly 240,000 unique TCR beta nucleotide sequences were sequenced per donor among a few hundred genotyped donors of the cohort, with roughly 18% of those sequences being non-productive.

In total, fewer than 750 healthy bone marrow donors made up the cohort. Cohort members were all nominally healthy when sampled, although unrecorded immune exposures were likely present. The donor tested CMV seropositive, placing the donor among the 250 to 350 seropositive members of the cohort. Every donor gave a peripheral blood sample, and the peripheral blood mononuclear cells from that sample were used for TCR beta sequencing. The Qiagen DNeasy Blood Extraction Kit was used to extract genomic DNA from the blood cell samples. V lost 2 bases and J lost 0 bases; the stretch between them is 5 bases long. From the germline V gene (reference sequence), CDR1 is GTSNPN and CDR2 is SVGIG. From the cysteine through the phenylalanine, the CDR3 covers 13 amino acids. This entry keeps only the CDR3 DNA: 39 bases, framed from base 1. Findings and caveats that apply to the study as a whole: The classifier was reported to diagnose cytomegalovirus status with high specificity and sensitivity in both the original and validation cohorts. According to a later analysis, TCR association rates differed among HLA loci, with DRB1 alleles showing the most associated TCRs and HLA-C alleles showing the fewest. For the cohort, immune exposure information was limited to CMV serostatus. A later genetic analysis reported fewer N-insertions in productive TCRs among donors in an Asian-associated ancestry cluster than the roughly 650-donor mean. A later analysis found that most CMV-associated TCR beta chains appeared HLA-restricted, with HLA associations seemingly driven largely by CMV exposure. Specific HLA alleles were associated with roughly 16,000 TCR beta sequences at a false discovery rate of 0.05 in a later analysis. In an earlier analysis of about 550 of the donors, most TCR beta V segments were observed in productive rearrangements about 90% or about 30% of the time, broadly matching IMGT annotations. The study gave a list of some 150 TCR beta chains associated with cytomegalovirus. Because some donors lacked HLA typing at each locus, the association tests relied only on the typed subset. A further reported finding was that TCR beta sequences accurately predicted the HLA-A and HLA-B alleles for most subjects in the first cohort. Three of the identified cytomegalovirus-associated TCR beta chains were confirmed in vitro to be specific for cytomegalovirus antigens. Because counts were too low, more than 15 rarely observed V segments, including chromosome 9 orphons, were excluded from the earlier analysis of around 640 of the donors. An association between a missense DCLRE1C variant and V-gene and J-gene trimming of TCR beta chains was found in a later genetic analysis and replicated in an independent cohort. When HLA alleles, especially DR and DQ, strongly co-occurred, attributing TCR associations to individual alleles was difficult. While some public TCRs were present in many individuals, most TCR sequences turned up only very rarely across donors. It was suggested by the authors that the approach could potentially be generalized to other disease states and immunological phenotypes. The presence/absence analyses assumed that sequencing depth was roughly uniform across donors, and that assumption may not be true. Linkage disequilibrium might explain the correlated functional status among segregating V segments, but an unknown experimental factor could not be excluded. Some IMGT-functional V segments, including TRBV6-2 and TRBV6-3, could not be distinguished by the 87-base-pair reads and were therefore excluded. Only TCR beta chains were sequenced in this cohort, and the absence of alpha or paired-chain data limited detectable features. Several of the top co-occurrence clusters appeared to be linked to parvovirus B19, influenza, CMV and Epstein-Barr virus, according to a later analysis. A cluster of highly shared sequence variants was judged likely to represent a technical artifact of the sequencing pipeline. A later analysis found that HLA-associated TCR beta chains were more clonally expanded and had lower generation probabilities than equally common non-associated chains.

Sequencing was performed on PBMCs. The TCR sequence derives from a woman aged 45-60 years in good health and CMV-seropositive. This chain is built from TRBV30 and TRBJ1-5, with no confident D gene call. DNA sequence: TGTGCCTGGAGTTCAGATAGCAATCAGCCCCAGCATTTT. Translated, this gives CAWSSDSNQPQHF. Reference TRBV30 and TRBJ1-5 proteins supply the regions before and after the CDR3; the full variable domain is: SQTIHQWPATLVQPVGSPLSLECTVEGTSNPNLYWYRQAAGRGLQLLFYSVGIGQISSEVPQNLSASRPQDRQFILSSKKLLLSDSGFYLCAWSSDSNQPQHFGDGTRLSIL.